The clone carrying this T cell receptor (beta chain) was observed once. Germline trimming cut 5 bases from V and 0 bases from J; bases unmatched to any gene: 15. From germline, CDR1 is LNHDA and CDR2 SQIVND (reference sequence). The CDR3 runs to 19 residues. These data belong to a study of OX40 agonist ivuxolimab in advanced cancers. Method: immunoSEQ multiplex PCR; TCRdb's copy keeps in-frame clones and lacks some. The table has about 33,000 clones, more than 70% seen once. The receptor's source is an adult with an advanced solid tumor such as melanoma, head and neck, liver or kidney cancer. The chain recombines TRBV19 with TRBJ2-7; TRBD2 matches at 11 bases. This material consisted of CD4+ or CD8+ T cells sorted from blood, taken in a trial of the OX40 agonist ivuxolimab. The CDR3 nucleotides read TGTGCCAGTAGTGGGGGGCTAGCGGGAGGCCGCCCCAACTCCTACGAGCAGTACTTC. Protein product: CASSGGLAGGRPNSYEQYF.